The subject of this entry is one T cell receptor beta chain. This CDR3 has 15 residues. Looked up from germline, CDR1 is SQVTM and CDR2 is ANQGSEA. The sample is drawn from a study of tumor-infiltrating lymphocytes in primary liver carcinoma. Total RNA and DNA came together from roughly 20-30 mg of bulk tissue without cell sorting. cDNA specific to TCR beta was made from around 530 ng of total RNA, with a constant-region primer employed for priming. Slightly modified ARM-PCR with three nested multiplex PCR rounds yielded TCR beta libraries. For 10 cycles apiece, the opening two PCR rounds ran with TRBV1-TRBV30 forward primers and a C-beta reverse primer. TCRdb used MiXCR to reprocess the multiplex PCR reads, holding one entry per CDR3 protein. In the table there are fewer than 250,000 distinct CDR3 sequences, approximately 80% of which are singletons.

This receptor was taken from a man in his forties or fifties with primary liver carcinoma and hepatitis B virus infection. The specimen was tumor tissue from primary liver carcinoma. This sequence joins TRBV29-1 and TRBJ2-7, with TRBD2 matching 13 bases. CDR3 amino acids: CRVALGLAGLYEQYF. The CDR3 bases are TGCAGAGTCGCTTTGGGACTAGCGGGGTTGTACGAGCAGTACTTC.